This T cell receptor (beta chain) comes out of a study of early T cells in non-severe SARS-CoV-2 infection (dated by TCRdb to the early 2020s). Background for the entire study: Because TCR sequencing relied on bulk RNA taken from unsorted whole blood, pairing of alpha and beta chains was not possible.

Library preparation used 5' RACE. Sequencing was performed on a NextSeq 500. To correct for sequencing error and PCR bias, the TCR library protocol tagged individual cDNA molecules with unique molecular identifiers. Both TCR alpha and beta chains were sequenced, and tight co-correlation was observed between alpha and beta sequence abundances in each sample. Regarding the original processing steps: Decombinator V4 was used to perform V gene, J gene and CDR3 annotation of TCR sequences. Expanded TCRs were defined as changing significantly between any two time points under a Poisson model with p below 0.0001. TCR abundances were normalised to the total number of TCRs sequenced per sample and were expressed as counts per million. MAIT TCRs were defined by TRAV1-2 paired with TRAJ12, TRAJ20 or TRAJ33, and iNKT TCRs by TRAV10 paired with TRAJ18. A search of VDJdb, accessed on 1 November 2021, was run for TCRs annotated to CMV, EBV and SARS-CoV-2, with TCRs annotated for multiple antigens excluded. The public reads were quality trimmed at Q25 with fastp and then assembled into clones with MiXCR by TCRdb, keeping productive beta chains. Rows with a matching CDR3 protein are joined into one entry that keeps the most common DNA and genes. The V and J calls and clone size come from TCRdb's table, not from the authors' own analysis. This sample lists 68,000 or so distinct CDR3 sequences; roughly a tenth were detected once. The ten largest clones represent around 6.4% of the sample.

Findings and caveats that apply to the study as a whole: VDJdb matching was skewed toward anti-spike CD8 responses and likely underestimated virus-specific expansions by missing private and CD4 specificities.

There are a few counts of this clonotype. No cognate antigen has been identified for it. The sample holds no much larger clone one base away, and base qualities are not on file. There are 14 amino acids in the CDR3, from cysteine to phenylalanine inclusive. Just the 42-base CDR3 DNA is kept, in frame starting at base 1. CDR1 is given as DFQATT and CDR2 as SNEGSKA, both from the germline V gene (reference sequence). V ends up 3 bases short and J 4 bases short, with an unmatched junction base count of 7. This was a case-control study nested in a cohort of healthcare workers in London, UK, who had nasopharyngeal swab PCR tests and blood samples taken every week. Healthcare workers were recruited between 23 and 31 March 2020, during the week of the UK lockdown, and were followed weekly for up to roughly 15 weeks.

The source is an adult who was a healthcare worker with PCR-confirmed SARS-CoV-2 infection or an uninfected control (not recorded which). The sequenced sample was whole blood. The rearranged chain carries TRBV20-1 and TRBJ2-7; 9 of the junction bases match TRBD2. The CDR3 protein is CSASAGGPPYEQYF. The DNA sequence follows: TGCAGTGCTAGCGCGGGAGGGCCTCCATACGAGCAGTACTTC.